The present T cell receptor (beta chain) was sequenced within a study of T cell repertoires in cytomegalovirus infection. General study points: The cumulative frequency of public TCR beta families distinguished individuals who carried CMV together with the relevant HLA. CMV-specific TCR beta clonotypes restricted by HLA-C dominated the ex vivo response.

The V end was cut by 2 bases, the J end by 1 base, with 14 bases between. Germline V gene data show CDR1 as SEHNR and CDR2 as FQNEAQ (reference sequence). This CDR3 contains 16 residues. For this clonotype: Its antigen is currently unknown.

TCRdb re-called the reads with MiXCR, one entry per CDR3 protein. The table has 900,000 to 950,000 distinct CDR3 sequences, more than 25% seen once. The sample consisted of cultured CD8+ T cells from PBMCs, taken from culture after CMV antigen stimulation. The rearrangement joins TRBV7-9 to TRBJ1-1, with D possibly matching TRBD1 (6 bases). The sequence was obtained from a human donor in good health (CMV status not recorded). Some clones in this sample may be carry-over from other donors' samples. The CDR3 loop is CASSLRDTKTNTEAFF. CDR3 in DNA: TGTGCCAGCAGCTTAAGGGACACCAAAACGAACACTGAAGCTTTCTTT. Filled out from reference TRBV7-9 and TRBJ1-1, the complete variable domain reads DTGVSQNPRHKITKRGQNVTFRCDPISEHNRLYWYRQTLGQGPEFLTYFQNEAQLEKSRLLSDRFSAERPKGSFSTLEIQRTEQGDSAMYLCASSLRDTKTNTEAFFGQGTRLTVV.